Listed here are 16 T cell receptor beta chains from one sample, sequenced in a study of PD-1 blockade in classical Hodgkin lymphoma. Repertoires were generated with immunoSEQ multiplex PCR, while TCRdb's copy carries only in-frame clones and drops some. This table holds about 30,000 clones, about 87% found once. Time point reported: newly diagnosed, previously untreated cHL patient sample. CD4+ T cells were purified from thawed PBMCs by magnetic negative selection. Sample: CD4+ T cells from blood. Receptors originate from a human donor with classical Hodgkin lymphoma.

The V and J genes are TRBV7-2 and TRBJ2-1, with 7 bases aligning to TRBD2. CDR3 length equals 16 residues. Looked up from germline, CDR1 is SGHTA and CDR2 is FQGNSA. Trimming took 2 bases from V and 7 from J; bases not matched to a gene: 11. CDR3 residues: CASSLSAGDFDNEQFF. CDR3 nucleotide sequence: TGTGCCAGCAGCTTATCGGCGGGAGACTTCGATAATGAGCAGTTCTTC.

The chain recombines TRBV6-4 with TRBJ2-7, with D tentatively TRBD2 (6 bases). Germline assignment: CDR1 MRHNA and CDR2 SNTAGT. Trimming pared 2 bases from V and 2 bases from J, leaving 13 bases between. The CDR3 is 15 amino acids. The CDR3 region has the DNA TGTGCCAGCAGTGACGGGGTTAGCGGAGCCTACGAGCAGTACGTC. It codes for CASSDGVSGAYEQYV.

V gene TRBV5-4 combines with J gene TRBJ1-2; no reliable D call. V was pared by 0 bases and J by 4 bases, with 10 bases between. Germline V gene sequence: CDR1 SGHNT, CDR2 YYREEE (reference sequence). This CDR3 is built from 14 residues. The CDR3 reads CASSLGAGIYGYTF. The CDR3 bases are TGTGCCAGCAGCTTGGGGGCAGGAATCTATGGCTACACCTTC.

The chain is built from TRBV19 and TRBJ1-1; 7 bases are a match to TRBD1. CDR1 LNHDA and CDR2 SQIVND come from the germline V gene (reference sequence). Germline trimming cut 6 bases from V and 1 base from J; bases unmatched to any gene: 11. This CDR3 has 16 residues. CDR3 DNA: TGTGCCAGTAGGTTGAGGGCACAGGGGAGGAACACTGAAGCTTTCTTT. As protein: CASRLRAQGRNTEAFF.

The rearrangement joins TRBV11-2 to TRBJ2-1; TRBD2 aligns across 11 bases. This CDR3 spans 15 amino acids. V was clipped by 3 bases and J by 7 bases; unmatched bases: 5. Germline V lookup: CDR1 SGHAT, CDR2 FQNNGV. The CDR3 spells CASSLYTSGSNEQFF. DNA of the CDR3: TGTGCCAGCAGCTTGTATACTAGCGGGAGTAATGAGCAGTTCTTC. Filled out from reference TRBV11-2 and TRBJ2-1, the complete variable domain reads EAGVAQSPRYKIIEKRQSVAFWCNPISGHATLYWYQQILGQGPKLLIQFQNNGVVDDSQLPKDRFSAERLKGVDSTLKIQPAKLEDSAVYLCASSLYTSGSNEQFFGPGTRLTVL.

The chain is built from TRBV7-9 and TRBJ1-5; D not resolved. This CDR3 region has 13 residues. In germline, CDR1 is SEHNR, CDR2 FQNEAQ (reference sequence). V lost 5 bases and J lost 0, with 5 bases in between. The CDR3 here is CASSADSNQPQHF. CDR3 nucleotides: TGTGCCAGCAGCGCAGATAGCAATCAGCCCCAGCATTTT.

V is TRBV5-1 and J is TRBJ2-3; 8 bases are shared with TRBD2. There are 16 residues in the CDR3. Germline trimming cut 0 bases from V and 2 bases from J; bases unmatched to any gene: 5. Looked up from germline, CDR1 is SGHRS and CDR2 is YFSETQ. CDR3 in DNA: TGCGCCAGCAGCTTGGGCGGGAGGAGTACCACAGATACGCAGTATTTT. Amino acid sequence: CASSLGGRSTTDTQYF.

This rearrangement joins TRBV6-5 to TRBJ1-1; 7 positions agree with TRBD1. Germline V gives CDR1 MNHEY, CDR2 SVGAGI. The CDR3 has 15 residues. After removal of 0 bases from V and 5 bases from J, the junction contained 6 bases not matched to a gene. CDR3 nucleotide sequence: TGTGCCAGCAGTTACTCACAGGGGTCGGGAACTGAAGCTTTCTTT. It translates to CASSYSQGSGTEAFF.

The gene calls are TRBV27 and TRBJ1-5, with TRBD1 matching over 9 bases. Germline V gives CDR1 MNHEY, CDR2 SMNVEV (reference sequence). Trimming removed 7 bases from V and 4 bases from J; junction bases left unmatched: 8. The CDR3 length is 15 residues. This CDR3 is CASKGQGLLNQPQHF. As DNA, the CDR3 is TGTGCCAGCAAAGGACAGGGGTTACTAAATCAGCCCCAGCATTTT.

This chain uses TRBV5-1 with TRBJ2-5; D is ambiguous. Per germline, CDR1 SGHRS and CDR2 YFSETQ. CDR3 length: 14 amino acids. Between the trimmed V and J ends, which lost 1 base and 5 bases, there was a span of 12 bases. CDR3 loop: CASSLIDSRETQYF. In nucleotides, the CDR3 is TGCGCCAGCAGCTTGATAGATTCGAGGGAGACCCAGTACTTC.

Written as DNA, the CDR3 is TGTGCCATCAGTCAGCAGGTTCGGGGCGGCGGCTACACCTTC. Its protein product is CAISQQVRGGGYTF. The chain has TRBV10-3 and TRBJ1-2; D is perhaps TRBD1 (5 bases). CDR1 ENHRY and CDR2 SYGVKD come from the germline V gene. The length of the CDR3 is 14 residues. V lost 5 bases to trimming and J lost 8 bases, with 18 bases between them.

The chain couples TRBV6-5 to TRBJ1-1; no reliable D call. Trimming cost V 6 bases and J 1 base, with 12 bases left between them. The V gene's germline CDR1 is MNHEY and CDR2 SVGAGI. The CDR3 spans 14 residues. CDR3 residues: CASSPEVGNTEAFF. In DNA form, the CDR3 reads TGTGCCAGCAGCCCGGAGGTGGGGAACACTGAAGCTTTCTTT.

The chain recombines TRBV5-3 with TRBJ1-3; D unresolved. TRBV5-3 is sorted into the ORF group, with uncertain function. There are 16 residues in the CDR3. The germline V and J ends were trimmed by 5 bases and 2 bases, with 17 bases remaining between them. The CDR3 DNA reads TGTGCCAGAAGGGGAGTGACCGGGCCTACTGGAAACACCATATATTTT. It encodes CARRGVTGPTGNTIYF.

This chain uses TRBV2 with TRBJ2-3; 7 nucleotides align to TRBD2. Germline trimming cut 9 bases from V and 5 bases from J; bases unmatched to any gene: 8. The CDR3 spans 13 residues. Germline CDR1 and CDR2: SNHLY and FYNNEI. The DNA for the CDR3 is TGTGCCAGTTCGGGGGAGGGCCAAGATACGCAGTATTTT. Its protein is CASSGEGQDTQYF.

In DNA, the CDR3 is TGTGCCAGCAGCCGGGACCTCAGCTCCTACGAGCAGTACTTC. It codes for CASSRDLSSYEQYF. V and J are TRBV5-4 and TRBJ2-7; D is tentatively TRBD1 or TRBD2 (5 bases each). This CDR3 is built from 14 residues. V was pared by 4 bases and J by 0 bases, with 11 bases between. The germline V gene encodes CDR1 SGHNT and CDR2 YYREEE (reference sequence).

The V and J genes are TRBV5-6 and TRBJ1-2, with 12 bases matching TRBD1. CDR3 length: 14 residues. Germline loops: CDR1 SGHDT, CDR2 YYEEEE. V lost 4 bases and J lost 5; bases outside the gene matches: 3. The CDR3 protein is CASSGDRGLYGYTF. The CDR3 DNA is TGTGCCAGCAGCGGGGACAGGGGGCTGTATGGCTACACCTTC.